This entry features one T cell receptor (beta chain) sequence. This CDR3 spans 13 amino acids. In germline, CDR1 is SGHTA, CDR2 FQGNSA. V gave up 1 base and J gave up 6 bases, with 10 bases separating them. This entry is derived from a study of blood T cell repertoires in COVID-19. Assay: immunoSEQ multiplex PCR; the TCRdb copy retains only in-frame clones and omits some. The table has 250,000 to 300,000 clones, around 81% seen once. The chain employs TRBV7-2 and TRBJ2-7; maybe TRBD2 (5 bases). The specimen sequenced was peripheral blood. This TCR was recovered from a woman aged 55-69 years with active or convalescent COVID-19. The CDR3 DNA sequence: TGTGCCAGCAGCTTAGGGTTGGGGAGCGAGCAGTACTTC. As protein: CASSLGLGSEQYF. The variable domain in full, with the rest retrieved from reference TRBV7-2 and TRBJ2-7, is GAGVSQSPSNKVTEKGKDVELRCDPISGHTALYWYRQSLGQGLEFLIYFQGNSAPDKSGLPSDRFSAERTGGSVSTLTIQRTQQEDSAVYLCASSLGLGSEQYFGPGTRLTVT.